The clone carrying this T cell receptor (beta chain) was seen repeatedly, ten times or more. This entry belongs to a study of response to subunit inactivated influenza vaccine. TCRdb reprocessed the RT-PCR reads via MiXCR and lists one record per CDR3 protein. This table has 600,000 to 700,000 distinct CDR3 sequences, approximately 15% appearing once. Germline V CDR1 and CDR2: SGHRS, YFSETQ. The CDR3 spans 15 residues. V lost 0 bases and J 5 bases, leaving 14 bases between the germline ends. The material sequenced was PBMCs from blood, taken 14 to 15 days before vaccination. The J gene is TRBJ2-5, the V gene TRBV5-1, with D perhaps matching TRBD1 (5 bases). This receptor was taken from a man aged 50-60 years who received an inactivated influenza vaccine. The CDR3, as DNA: TGCGCCAGCAGCTTGGTGCGACAGTCCGGCGAGACCCAGTACTTC. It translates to CASSLVRQSGETQYF.